This TCR beta chain appears in the sequencing data of a study of blood T cell repertoires in COVID-19. Study context: Material from acute and convalescent COVID-19 was sourced from the United States, Italy and Spain. PBMCs, B-cell-depleted T cells, or T cells were the source of the cDNA or gDNA that made up the material.

Original processing notes: How many nucleated cells were present was estimated from reference gene primer amplification. Only in-frame clones appear in the TCRdb table, and some are missing; sequencing was by immunoSEQ multiplex PCR. The DNA gave D and trimming, while V, J and clone size come from that table. The table includes some 62,000 clones, about 76% detected once. J was trimmed by 5 bases and V by 6 bases; bases with no gene match: 11. This CDR3 has 16 amino acids. Looked up from germline, CDR1 is SGHTA and CDR2 is FQGTGA. The chain recombines TRBV7-3 with TRBJ2-1, with TRBD2 matching 9 bases. The source material was peripheral blood. The clonotype comes from a human donor in a cohort sampled during active COVID-19. The CDR3 here is CASSPAGGLLDNEQFF. The CDR3 DNA sequence: TGTGCCAGCAGTCCTGCGGGGGGGCTACTTGACAATGAGCAGTTCTTC.